This T cell receptor beta chain was obtained from a study of graft-versus-host responses after intestinal transplantation. At the level of the study: After anti-thymocyte globulin induction, recipients took tacrolimus and steroids for roughly three years.

About this clone: Its antigen remains unknown.

Germline V gene lookup returns CDR1 SGHVS and CDR2 FNYEAQ. V gave up 5 bases and J gave up 2 bases, with 16 bases separating them. The CDR3 loop spans 16 amino acids. TCRdb's table, derived via immunoSEQ multiplex PCR, lists solely in-frame clones and lacks some. Of 100,000 or so clones listed, more than 85% were seen once; the top ten hold over 0.15%. The receptor comes from a human donor who received an intestinal transplant. The sequencing used unstimulated CD4+ T cells sorted from spleen or lymph node cells, collected before intestinal transplant. The chain combines TRBV7-6 with TRBJ2-1, with D possibly being TRBD2 (6 bases). CDR3 amino acids: CASSPSSAGTYNEQFF. The CDR3 nucleotides are TGTGCCAGCAGCCCCTCATCGGCGGGAACCTACAATGAGCAGTTCTTC.